Listed here are 17 T cell receptor beta chains from one sample, sequenced in a study of OX40 agonist ivuxolimab in advanced cancers. Some clones are missing from TCRdb's copy, which holds only in-frame ones; the method was immunoSEQ multiplex PCR. The sample lists about 59,000 clones; about 80% were seen once. Source: CD4+ or CD8+ T cells sorted from blood, taken in a trial of the OX40 agonist ivuxolimab. These receptors originate from an adult with an advanced solid tumor such as melanoma, head and neck, liver or kidney cancer.

The genes are TRBV7-9 and TRBJ2-1, with a tentative D call TRBD1 (5 bases). CDR3 size: 13 residues. Per germline, CDR1 SEHNR and CDR2 FQNEAQ (reference sequence). Trimming took off 5 bases at V and 10 bases at J, with 15 bases between the two ends. The CDR3 nucleotides are TGTGCCAGCAGCGGAGACAGCCTGGGGGAGCAGTTCTTC. Its translation: CASSGDSLGEQFF.

V is TRBV7-2 and J is TRBJ1-3; no clear D. Germline lookup yields CDR1 SGHTA and CDR2 FQGNSA. This CDR3 spans 13 amino acids. With 2 bases removed from V and 4 bases from J, the gap between germline ends came to 6 bases. The CDR3 sequence is CASSLIDGNTIYF. CDR3 bases: TGTGCCAGCAGCTTAATCGACGGAAACACCATATATTTT.

This chain uses TRBV9 with TRBJ1-2; D is unresolved. Looked up from germline, CDR1 is SGDLS and CDR2 is YYNGEE. With 4 bases removed from V and 4 bases from J, the gap between germline ends came to 11 bases. The CDR3 consists of 13 residues. In nucleotides, the CDR3 is TGTGCCAGCAGCTTTGGGCAAGGCTATGGCTACACCTTC. It specifies CASSFGQGYGYTF.

J is TRBJ1-5 and V is TRBV19, with D maybe TRBD1 (5 bases). The length of the CDR3 is 17 residues. Germline V lookup: CDR1 LNHDA, CDR2 SQIVND (reference sequence). Trimming cost V 6 bases and J 9 bases, with 27 bases left between them. CDR3 DNA sequence: TGTGCCAGTAGCTTCTACAGCTCTCCGGGACCCCCACCGCCCCAGCATTTT. The encoded protein is CASSFYSSPGPPPPQHF.

This CDR3 is CASSQGIGQGSDTQYF. CDR3 coding DNA: TGTGCCAGCAGCCAAGGAATCGGACAGGGGTCAGATACGCAGTATTTT. The gene calls are TRBV9 and TRBJ2-3, with 9 bases aligning to TRBD1. CDR3 length: 16 residues. CDR1 and CDR2 (germline): SGDLS, YYNGEE. The V gene end was trimmed by 4 bases and the J gene end by 4 bases; junction bases not matched to a gene: 10.

The chain joins TRBV6-6 to TRBJ2-1; TRBD2 matches at 9 bases. The CDR3 has 15 residues. With 7 bases clipped from V and 3 bases from J, the junction kept 7 bases outside the gene matches. Germline loops: CDR1 MNHNY, CDR2 SVGAGI (reference sequence). DNA for the CDR3: TGTGCCAGCATCACCTCTAGCGGGAACTACAATGAGCAGTTCTTC. This encodes CASITSSGNYNEQFF.

The chain combines TRBV5-1 with TRBJ1-2, with D perhaps TRBD1 (5 bases). Germline-derived CDR1 and CDR2 are SGHRS and YFSETQ. This CDR3 is 15 amino acids long. Trimming removed 4 bases from V and 0 bases from J, with 13 bases in between. CDR3 amino acids: CASSQQEGANYGYTF. CDR3 DNA: TGCGCCAGCAGCCAACAGGAAGGGGCTAACTATGGCTACACCTTC. The whole variable domain, filled in from reference TRBV5-1 and TRBJ1-2, reads KAGVTQTPRYLIKTRGQQVTLSCSPISGHRSVSWYQQTPGQGLQFLFEYFSETQRNKGNFPGRFSGRQFSNSRSEMNVSTLELGDSALYLCASSQQEGANYGYTFGSGTRLTVV.

The chain couples TRBV2 to TRBJ1-1; 7 positions agree with TRBD1. Trimming took 6 bases from V and 4 from J; bases not matched to a gene: 5. Germline CDR1 is SNHLY and CDR2 is FYNNEI. The CDR3 runs 13 residues. CDR3: CASSLQGSTEAFF. CDR3 nucleotides: TGTGCCAGCAGCTTACAGGGGAGCACTGAAGCTTTCTTT.

This sequence joins TRBV5-4 and TRBJ2-1; 10 nucleotides match TRBD2. The CDR3 has 17 amino acids. Per germline, CDR1 SGHNT and CDR2 YYREEE (reference sequence). V gave up 0 bases and J gave up 4 bases; unmatched junction bases: 7. Written as DNA, the CDR3 is TGTGCCAGCAGCTTGGGACCAGGGACTAGCGTTTACAATGAGCAGTTCTTC. The encoded protein is CASSLGPGTSVYNEQFF. Combining the CDR3 with reference TRBV5-4 and TRBJ2-1 gives the whole variable domain ETGVTQSPTHLIKTRGQQVTLRCSSQSGHNTVSWYQQALGQGPQFIFQYYREEENGRGNFPPRFSGLQFPNYSSELNVNALELDDSALYLCASSLGPGTSVYNEQFFGPGTRLTVL.

The rearrangement uses TRBV7-9 and TRBJ1-1; D gene ambiguous. The V gene lost 5 bases and the J gene lost 4 bases, with 2 bases spanning the gap. The germline V gene has CDR1 SEHNR and CDR2 FQNEAQ (reference sequence). This CDR3 has 10 residues. For the CDR3, the DNA is TGTGCCAGCAGCCGCACTGAAGCTTTCTTT. It encodes CASSRTEAFF.

A single count supports this clone. V gene TRBV7-2 combines with J gene TRBJ2-1; D ambiguous. The CDR3 spans 13 residues. Germline V lookup: CDR1 SGHTA, CDR2 FQGNSA. Deletions cut 1 base from V and 4 bases from J, with 5 bases between. The CDR3 DNA sequence: TGTGCCAGCAGCTTAGAGCGATACAATGAGCAGTTCTTC. This codes for CASSLERYNEQFF.

This clone was detected once. This chain joins TRBV7-3 and TRBJ1-3; 12 bases align to TRBD1. The germline V gene encodes CDR1 SGHTA and CDR2 FQGTGA. Unmatched junction bases numbered 5, after V lost 5 bases and J lost 0 bases. The CDR3 contains 17 residues. The CDR3 sequence is CASSPGTGGRSGNTIYF. The CDR3 DNA reads TGTGCCAGCAGCCCCGGGACAGGGGGCCGCTCTGGAAACACCATATATTTT.

The V gene is TRBV2, the J gene TRBJ1-4; D not resolved. The CDR3 is 15 residues long. Trimming stripped 4 bases from V and 2 bases from J, with 11 bases between. The V gene's germline CDR1 is SNHLY and CDR2 FYNNEI. This CDR3 reads CASSAWGATNEKLFF. As DNA, the CDR3 is TGTGCCAGCAGTGCGTGGGGAGCGACTAATGAAAAACTGTTTTTT.

The J gene is TRBJ2-3, the V gene TRBV10-3; 9 nucleotides align to TRBD2. The CDR3 runs to 14 residues. V shed 6 bases, J shed 4 bases, and the junction held 5 bases outside the gene matches. The germline CDR1 and CDR2 sequences are ENHRY and SYGVKD. The chain's CDR3 is CAIRGSGSPDTQYF. The CDR3 DNA follows: TGTGCCATCAGAGGTAGCGGGAGTCCAGATACGCAGTATTTT.

V gene TRBV28 combines with J gene TRBJ1-2; no definite D call. Germline V CDR1 and CDR2: MDHEN, SYDVKM. CDR3 size: 11 residues. The V and J ends lost 3 bases and 6 bases respectively, with 5 bases between them. The CDR3 DNA is TGTGCCAGCAGTTTGGGGAATGGCTACACCTTC. It specifies CASSLGNGYTF.

The rearrangement uses TRBV18 and TRBJ2-3; D call uncertain. The germline V gene has CDR1 KGHSH and CDR2 LQKENI. V lost 4 bases and J lost 2, with 22 bases in between. The length of the CDR3 is 18 residues. CDR3 bases: TGTGCCAGCTCACTCGTGCCGTCACAGCCCCTAAACACAGATACGCAGTATTTT. This encodes CASSLVPSQPLNTDTQYF.

This clone was observed a handful of times. The chain carries TRBV10-3 and TRBJ2-1; D gene unclear. This CDR3 has 12 residues. Per germline, CDR1 ENHRY and CDR2 SYGVKD. Trimming left V 2 bases short and J 10 bases short, with 9 bases between. In nucleotides, the CDR3 is TGTGCCATCAGTGAGAATGCGGACGAGCAGTTCTTC. As protein: CAISENADEQFF.